Listed here are 26 T cell receptor beta chains from one sample, sequenced in a study of T cells in localized non-small cell lung cancer. The data were produced by immunoSEQ multiplex PCR, yet TCRdb's version contains in-frame clones alone and is incomplete. This table has approximately 60,000 clones, under 90% appearing once. The sample in question was peripheral blood, obtained before any cancer treatment. Every receptor here comes from a woman aged 40-70 years with stage I lung adenocarcinoma.

In DNA, the CDR3 is TGTGCCAGTAGTGATCGATGGGGGTTTAATGAAAAACTGTTTTTT. Translated: CASSDRWGFNEKLFF. The rearrangement joins TRBV19 to TRBJ1-4; D is possibly TRBD1 (5 bases). Germline CDR1 LNHDA, CDR2 SQIVND (reference sequence). V was cut by 5 bases and J by 4 bases, with 14 bases left in between. This CDR3 spans 15 amino acids.

V and J are TRBV30 and TRBJ1-1, with D possibly TRBD1 on 6 matching bases. The germline V and J ends were trimmed by 4 bases and 1 base, with 19 bases remaining between them. The CDR3 consists of 16 residues. Per the germline V gene, CDR1 is GTSNPN and CDR2 is SVGIG (reference sequence). CDR3 coding DNA: TGTGCCTGGAACGACGGGTTTGAACAGGGGAACACTGAAGCTTTCTTT. It encodes CAWNDGFEQGNTEAFF.

The CDR3 here is CSVETPVATEAFF. Here the CDR3 DNA reads TGCAGCGTAGAAACCCCGGTGGCCACTGAAGCTTTCTTT. V is TRBV29-1 and J is TRBJ1-1; D unclear. Germline loops: CDR1 SQVTM, CDR2 ANQGSEA. The CDR3 length is 13 residues. V was shortened by 6 bases and J by 4 bases, with 15 bases between the two germline ends.

This clone was recorded a few times. The chain carries TRBV4-2 and TRBJ1-3; D is unclear. Germline V gene lookup returns CDR1 LGHNA and CDR2 YNFKEQ. The length of the CDR3 is 15 residues. V gave up 0 bases and J gave up 2 bases, with 8 bases separating them. CDR3 nucleotides: TGTGCCAGCAGCCAAGATGGGCCAGCTGGAAACACCATATATTTT. Residues: CASSQDGPAGNTIYF.

J is TRBJ1-2 and V is TRBV28; no definite D call. Germline CDR1 reads MDHEN; CDR2 reads SYDVKM. V lost 6 bases and J lost 2, with 7 bases in between. The length of the CDR3 is 12 residues. The CDR3 DNA is TGTGCCAGCAGGCTGGGCAACTATGGCTACACCTTC. Its translation is CASRLGNYGYTF.

The chain couples TRBV18 to TRBJ1-3, with D perhaps matching TRBD1 (6 bases). The V end lost 2 bases, the J end lost 8 bases, and 10 bases lay between the germline ends. Germline CDR1 reads KGHSH; CDR2 reads LQKENI. There are 13 residues in the CDR3. CDR3 in amino acids: CASSPGGGDTIYF. CDR3 sequence (DNA): TGTGCCAGCTCACCAGGGGGCGGAGACACCATATATTTT.

This clone was recorded only once. The chain has TRBV7-2 and TRBJ2-3; D is undetermined. This CDR3 comprises 12 residues. Deletions cut 2 bases from V and 3 bases from J, with 3 bases between. CDR1 and CDR2 from the germline V gene are SGHTA and FQGNSA. The CDR3 spells CASSLMTDTQYF. As DNA, the CDR3 is TGTGCCAGCAGCTTAATGACAGATACGCAGTATTTT.

This clone came up once. The chain uses TRBV18 and TRBJ1-5; the D is unclear. V gave up 3 bases and J gave up 0 bases, with 6 bases separating them. The CDR3 totals 14 residues. The germline gives CDR1 KGHSH, CDR2 LQKENI. Here the CDR3 reads CASSPAGSNQPQHF. The CDR3 nucleotides read TGTGCCAGCTCACCTGCGGGTAGCAATCAGCCCCAGCATTTT.

V usage is TRBV11-2 and J usage is TRBJ1-6; the D is unclear. V was pared by 5 bases and J by 7 bases, with 15 bases between. Germline assignment: CDR1 SGHAT and CDR2 FQNNGV. The CDR3 length is 15 residues. In DNA form, the CDR3 reads TGTGCCAGCAGCCCCACCTGGGAGGAAAATTCACCCCTCCACTTT. Translation gives CASSPTWEENSPLHF.

The J gene is TRBJ1-4, the V gene TRBV4-2, with D perhaps TRBD1 (5 bases). Trimming stripped 0 bases from V and 5 bases from J, with 16 bases between. The CDR3 length is 17 residues. Looked up from germline, CDR1 is LGHNA and CDR2 is YNFKEQ. This CDR3 is CASSQDWGGERNEKLFF. The CDR3 DNA sequence: TGTGCCAGCAGCCAAGATTGGGGAGGGGAAAGAAATGAAAAACTGTTTTTT.

This rearrangement joins TRBV21-1 to TRBJ2-7; the table's TRBD1 call for D was not verified on the DNA. TRBV21-1 is a recognized pseudogene. The CDR3 has 12 amino acids. The CDR3 spells CASSKDRGFPSV. The CDR3 DNA is TGTGCCAGCAGCAAGGACAGGGGCTTTCCTTCCGTC.

In its sample, this clone was seen a few times. The V and J genes are TRBV27 and TRBJ2-5, with 8 bases that match TRBD1. Per the germline V gene, CDR1 is MNHEY and CDR2 is SMNVEV (reference sequence). V lost 2 bases, J lost 5 bases, and 4 bases stayed unmatched. The CDR3 has 14 residues. The DNA of the CDR3 is TGTGCCAGCAGTTTACGGACAGGGCGGGAGACCCAGTACTTC. Protein sequence: CASSLRTGRETQYF.

J is TRBJ1-4 and V is TRBV1; the table calls TRBD1, which could not be checked here. TRBV1 has pseudogene status. The CDR3 has 15 residues. Here the CDR3 reads CTSSCRGTGYEKLFF. The CDR3 DNA reads TGCACCAGCAGCTGTCGTGGGACAGGGTATGAAAAACTGTTTTTT.

The CDR3 loop is CASSPNFLAGGRYEQYF. As DNA, the CDR3 is TGTGCCAGCAGTCCGAACTTCCTCGCGGGAGGAAGGTACGAGCAGTACTTC. The chain is built from TRBV28 and TRBJ2-7, with 8 positions matching TRBD2. The CDR3 totals 17 residues. Unmatched junction bases numbered 16, after V lost 5 bases and J lost 4 bases. The V gene's germline CDR1 is MDHEN and CDR2 SYDVKM.

The sample holds a few counts of this clone. This sequence joins TRBV4-1 and TRBJ1-1; D is ambiguous. The germline V and J ends were trimmed by 0 bases and 1 base, with 3 bases remaining between them. Looked up from germline, CDR1 is MGHRA and CDR2 is YSYEKL. The CDR3 runs 13 residues. CDR3 sequence (DNA): TGCGCCAGCAGCCAAGATCGGAACACTGAAGCTTTCTTT. As protein: CASSQDRNTEAFF.

The rearrangement joins TRBV6-5 to TRBJ1-5; D is ambiguous. V was clipped by 3 bases and J by 6 bases, with 6 bases between them. This CDR3 region has 12 residues. Germline CDR1 and CDR2: MNHEY and SVGAGI. CDR3 sequence reads: CASSYQAQPQHF. The DNA for the CDR3 is TGTGCCAGCAGTTATCAGGCTCAGCCCCAGCATTTT.

The rearrangement joins TRBV7-2 to TRBJ1-3, with D unresolved. V was pared by 4 bases and J by 0 bases, with 13 bases between. In germline, CDR1 is SGHTA, CDR2 FQGNSA. This CDR3 region has 16 residues. The CDR3 is CASSSQTQSSGNTIYF. For the CDR3, the DNA is TGTGCCAGCAGCTCACAAACACAGAGCTCTGGAAACACCATATATTTT.

The chain employs TRBV7-2 and TRBJ1-5; D is ambiguous. Trimming took 2 bases from V and 5 from J, leaving 13 bases between them. Germline CDR1 is SGHTA and CDR2 is FQGNSA. This CDR3 comprises 15 residues. CDR3 bases: TGTGCCAGCAGCTTATACACCACCTCCGATCAGCCCCAGCATTTT. The encoded protein is CASSLYTTSDQPQHF.

Worth noting for this clone: One end of the junction is discordant with germline, which a read error may explain. The CDR3 DNA follows: TGTGCTAGCAGCCGACTAGCGGGAGATAACAATGAGCAGTTCTTC. It yields the protein CASSRLAGDNNEQFF. The rearrangement links TRBV7-7 to TRBJ2-1, with 12 bases matching TRBD2. Germline V lookup: CDR1 SSHAT, CDR2 FNYEAQ (reference sequence). The CDR3 sequence is 15 residues long.

V and J are TRBV30 and TRBJ2-2, with 7 bases matching TRBD1. The ends lost 3 bases at V and 5 bases at J; junction bases unmatched: 9. Germline V gene lookup returns CDR1 GTSNPN and CDR2 SVGIG (reference sequence). The CDR3 runs to 15 residues. CDR3 DNA: TGTGCCTGGAGAAGGAGACAGGGTGGAACCGGGGAGCTGTTTTTT. Residues: CAWRRRQGGTGELFF.

V usage is TRBV6-5 and J usage is TRBJ2-3; TRBD2 agrees at 7 bases. The CDR3 length is 16 residues. Trimming removed 2 bases from V and 2 bases from J; junction bases left unmatched: 7. Germline CDR1 reads MNHEY; CDR2 reads SVGAGI. CDR3 sequence: CASSYGSSGSTDTQYF. In DNA, the CDR3 is TGTGCCAGCAGTTACGGGTCTAGCGGATCCACAGATACGCAGTATTTT.

This chain connects TRBV29-1 to TRBJ2-3; TRBD1 matches at 9 bases. CDR1 and CDR2 (germline): SQVTM, ANQGSEA. This CDR3 comprises 14 residues. J was trimmed by 1 base and V by 2 bases; bases with no gene match: 1. The CDR3 nucleotides are TGCAGCGTTGAACGGGACAGGGGCACAGATACGCAGTATTTT. This gives the protein CSVERDRGTDTQYF.

The chain recombines TRBV27 with TRBJ1-5, with D tentatively TRBD1 (5 bases). Germline V gene sequence: CDR1 MNHEY, CDR2 SMNVEV (reference sequence). CDR3 length: 13 amino acids. Between the trimmed V and J ends, which lost 4 bases and 5 bases, there was a span of 9 bases. The CDR3: CASSWGPDQPQHF. The CDR3 coding sequence is TGTGCCAGCAGTTGGGGACCTGATCAGCCCCAGCATTTT.

This clone was counted a single time. The chain carries TRBV7-2 and TRBJ1-3, with D perhaps matching TRBD1 (5 bases). V gave up 4 bases and J gave up 2 bases, with 9 bases separating them. The CDR3 has 14 amino acids. Germline V gene lookup returns CDR1 SGHTA and CDR2 FQGNSA. The CDR3 nucleotides are TGTGCCAGCAGCTCCGGGGCCCCTGGAAACACCATATATTTT. This sequence encodes CASSSGAPGNTIYF. Full variable domain (outside the CDR3, taken from reference TRBV7-2 and TRBJ1-3): GAGVSQSPSNKVTEKGKDVELRCDPISGHTALYWYRQSLGQGLEFLIYFQGNSAPDKSGLPSDRFSAERTGGSVSTLTIQRTQQEDSAVYLCASSSGAPGNTIYFGEGSWLTVV.

CDR3 in DNA: TGTGCCAGCAGCCCAGGGTACAGGGACGGGGAGCTGTTTTTT. This codes for CASSPGYRDGELFF. The rearrangement uses TRBV7-9 and TRBJ2-2, with D perhaps TRBD1 (6 bases). This CDR3 spans 14 amino acids. Germline values: CDR1 SEHNR, CDR2 FQNEAQ (reference sequence). Trimming removed 5 bases at V and 7 bases at J, with 14 bases between.

The J gene is TRBJ2-2, the V gene TRBV6-7; D is undetermined. TRBV6-7 is designated an ORF whose function remains uncertain. Between the trimmed V and J ends, which lost 2 bases and 5 bases, there was a span of 6 bases. There are 13 residues in the CDR3. DNA of the CDR3: TGTGCCAGCAGTTACAGAAGGACCGGGGAGCTGTTTTTT. The encoded protein is CASSYRRTGELFF.